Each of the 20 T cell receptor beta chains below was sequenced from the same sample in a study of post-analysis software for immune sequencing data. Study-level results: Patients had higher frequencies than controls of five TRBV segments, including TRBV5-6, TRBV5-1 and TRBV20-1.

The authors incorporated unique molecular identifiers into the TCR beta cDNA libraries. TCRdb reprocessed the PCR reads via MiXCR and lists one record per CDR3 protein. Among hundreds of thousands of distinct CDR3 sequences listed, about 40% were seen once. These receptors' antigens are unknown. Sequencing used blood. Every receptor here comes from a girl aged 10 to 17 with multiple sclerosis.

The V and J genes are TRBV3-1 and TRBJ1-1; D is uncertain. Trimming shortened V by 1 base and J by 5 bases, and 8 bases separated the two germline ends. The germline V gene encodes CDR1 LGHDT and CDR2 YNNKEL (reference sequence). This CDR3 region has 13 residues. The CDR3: CASSQGVETEAFF. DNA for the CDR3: TGTGCCAGCAGCCAAGGTGTCGAGACTGAAGCTTTCTTT.

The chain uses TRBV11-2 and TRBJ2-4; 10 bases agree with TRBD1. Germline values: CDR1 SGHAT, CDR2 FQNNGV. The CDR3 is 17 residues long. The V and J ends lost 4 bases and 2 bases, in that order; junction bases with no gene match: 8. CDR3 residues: CASSSVTGGGTKNIQYF. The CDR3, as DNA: TGTGCCAGCAGCTCCGTGACAGGGGGCGGTACCAAAAACATTCAGTACTTC.

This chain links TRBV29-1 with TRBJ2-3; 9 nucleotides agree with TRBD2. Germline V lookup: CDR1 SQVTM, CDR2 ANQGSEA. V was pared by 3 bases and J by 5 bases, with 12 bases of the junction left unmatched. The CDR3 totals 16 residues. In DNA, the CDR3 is TGCAGCGTTGAGGGGCGGGAGGGCCGGATAGGAGATACGCAGTATTTT. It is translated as CSVEGREGRIGDTQYF.

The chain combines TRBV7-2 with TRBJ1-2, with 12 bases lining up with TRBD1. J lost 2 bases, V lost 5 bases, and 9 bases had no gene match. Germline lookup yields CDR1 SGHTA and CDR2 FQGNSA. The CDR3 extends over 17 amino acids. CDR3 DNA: TGTGCCAGCAGCGGCCGTAGGGGACAGGGGGCGAACTATGGCTACACCTTC. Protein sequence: CASSGRRGQGANYGYTF.

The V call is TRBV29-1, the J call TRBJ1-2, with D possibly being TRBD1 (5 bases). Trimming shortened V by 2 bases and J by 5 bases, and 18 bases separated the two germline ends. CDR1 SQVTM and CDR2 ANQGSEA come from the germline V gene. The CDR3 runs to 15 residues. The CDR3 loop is CSVERSGTGGYGYTF. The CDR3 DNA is TGCAGCGTTGAACGGTCCGGGACGGGAGGATATGGCTACACCTTC.

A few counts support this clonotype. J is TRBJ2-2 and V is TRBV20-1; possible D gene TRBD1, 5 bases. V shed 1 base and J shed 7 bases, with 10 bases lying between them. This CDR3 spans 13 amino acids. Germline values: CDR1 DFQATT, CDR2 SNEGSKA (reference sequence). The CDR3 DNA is TGCAGTGCTAGAGTAAGGGGATTCGGGGAGCTGTTTTTT. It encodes CSARVRGFGELFF.

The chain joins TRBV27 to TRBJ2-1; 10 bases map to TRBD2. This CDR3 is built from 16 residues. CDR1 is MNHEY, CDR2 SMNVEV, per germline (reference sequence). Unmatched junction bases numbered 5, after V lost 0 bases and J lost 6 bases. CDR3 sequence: CASSLSRTSGLNEQFF. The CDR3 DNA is TGTGCCAGCAGTTTATCTCGGACTAGCGGTCTCAATGAGCAGTTCTTC.

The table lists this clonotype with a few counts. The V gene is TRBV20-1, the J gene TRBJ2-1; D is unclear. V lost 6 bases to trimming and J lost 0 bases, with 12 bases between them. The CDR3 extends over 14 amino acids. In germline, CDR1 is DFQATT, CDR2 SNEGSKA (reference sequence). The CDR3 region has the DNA TGCAGTGCAGCTGTAGAAGGCTCCTACAATGAGCAGTTCTTC. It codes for CSAAVEGSYNEQFF.

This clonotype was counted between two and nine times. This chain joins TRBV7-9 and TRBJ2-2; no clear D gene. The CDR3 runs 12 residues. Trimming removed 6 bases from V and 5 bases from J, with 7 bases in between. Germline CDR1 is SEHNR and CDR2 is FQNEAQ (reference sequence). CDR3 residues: CASRPRTGELFF. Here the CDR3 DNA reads TGTGCCAGCAGACCTCGAACCGGGGAGCTGTTTTTT.

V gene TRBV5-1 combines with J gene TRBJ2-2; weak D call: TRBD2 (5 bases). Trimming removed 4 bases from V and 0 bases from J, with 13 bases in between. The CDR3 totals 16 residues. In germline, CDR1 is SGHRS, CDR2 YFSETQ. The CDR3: CASSPPGLTNTGELFF. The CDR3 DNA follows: TGCGCCAGCAGCCCCCCAGGACTTACGAACACCGGGGAGCTGTTTTTT.

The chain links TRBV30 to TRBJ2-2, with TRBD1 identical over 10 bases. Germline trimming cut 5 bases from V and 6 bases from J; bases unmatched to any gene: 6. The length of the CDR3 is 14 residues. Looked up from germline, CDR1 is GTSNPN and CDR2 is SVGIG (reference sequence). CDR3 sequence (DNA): TGTGCCTGGGGGGACAGGGGCGAGTCCGGGGAGCTGTTTTTT. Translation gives CAWGDRGESGELFF.

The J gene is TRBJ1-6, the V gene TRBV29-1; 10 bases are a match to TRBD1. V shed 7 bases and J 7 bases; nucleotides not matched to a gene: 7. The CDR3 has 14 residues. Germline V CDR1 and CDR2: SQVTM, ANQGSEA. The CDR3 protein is CSARTGGENSPLHF. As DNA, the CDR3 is TGCAGCGCCCGGACAGGGGGAGAAAATTCACCCCTCCACTTT.

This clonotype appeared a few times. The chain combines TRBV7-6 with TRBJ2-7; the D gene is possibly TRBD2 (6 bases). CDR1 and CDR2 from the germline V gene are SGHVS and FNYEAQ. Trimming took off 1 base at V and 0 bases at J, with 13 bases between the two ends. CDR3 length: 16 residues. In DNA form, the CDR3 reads TGTGCCAGCAGCTTAGGGTTGATCGGGAGCTCCTACGAGCAGTACTTC. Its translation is CASSLGLIGSSYEQYF.

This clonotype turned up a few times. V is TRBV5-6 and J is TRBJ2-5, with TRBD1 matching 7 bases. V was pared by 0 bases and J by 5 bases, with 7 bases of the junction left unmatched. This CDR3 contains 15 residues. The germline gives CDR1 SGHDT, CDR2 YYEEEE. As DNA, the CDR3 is TGTGCCAGCAGCTTGGTGGGACAGAGAAGGGAGACCCAGTACTTC. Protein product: CASSLVGQRRETQYF.

CDR3 amino acids: CSAVSGTVSYEQYF. The CDR3 DNA is TGCAGTGCTGTCTCCGGGACGGTTTCCTACGAGCAGTACTTC. The genes are TRBV20-1 and TRBJ2-7; D assignment may be TRBD1 or TRBD2 (5 bases each). CDR3 size: 14 residues. Germline-derived CDR1 and CDR2 are DFQATT and SNEGSKA (reference sequence). Trimming stripped 5 bases from V and 1 base from J, with 15 bases between.

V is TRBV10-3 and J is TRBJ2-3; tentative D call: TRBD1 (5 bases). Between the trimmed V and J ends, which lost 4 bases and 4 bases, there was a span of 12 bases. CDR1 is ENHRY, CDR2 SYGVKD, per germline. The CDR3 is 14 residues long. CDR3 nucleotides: TGTGCCATCAGTGCGGATAGGGGTGCAGATACGCAGTATTTT. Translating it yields CAISADRGADTQYF.

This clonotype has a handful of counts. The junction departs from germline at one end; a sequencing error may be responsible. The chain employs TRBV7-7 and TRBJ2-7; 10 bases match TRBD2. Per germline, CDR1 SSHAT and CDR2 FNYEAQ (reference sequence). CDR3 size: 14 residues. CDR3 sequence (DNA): TGTGCTAGCAGCCCCCAGACTAGCGGGTACGAGCAGTACTTC. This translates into CASSPQTSGYEQYF. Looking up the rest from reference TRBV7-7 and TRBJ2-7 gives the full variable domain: GAGVSQSPRYKVTKRGQDVTLRCDPISSHATLYWYQQALGQGPEFLTYFNYEAQPDKSGLPSDRFSAERPEGSISTLTIQRTEQRDSAMYRCASSPQTSGYEQYFGPGTRLTVT.

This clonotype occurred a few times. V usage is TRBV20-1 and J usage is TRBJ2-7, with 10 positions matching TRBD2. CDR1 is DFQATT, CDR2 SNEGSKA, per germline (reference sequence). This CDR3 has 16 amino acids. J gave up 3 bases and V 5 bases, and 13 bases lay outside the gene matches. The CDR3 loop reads CSASSAGSGRIYEQYF. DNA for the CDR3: TGCAGTGCTTCCTCGGCGGGTAGCGGGAGGATCTACGAGCAGTACTTC.

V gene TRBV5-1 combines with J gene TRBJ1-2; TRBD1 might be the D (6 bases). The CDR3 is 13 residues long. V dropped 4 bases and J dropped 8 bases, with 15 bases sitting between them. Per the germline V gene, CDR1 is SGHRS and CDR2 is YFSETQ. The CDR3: CASSQYRQEGYTF. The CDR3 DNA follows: TGCGCCAGCAGCCAATACAGACAGGAGGGCTACACCTTC.

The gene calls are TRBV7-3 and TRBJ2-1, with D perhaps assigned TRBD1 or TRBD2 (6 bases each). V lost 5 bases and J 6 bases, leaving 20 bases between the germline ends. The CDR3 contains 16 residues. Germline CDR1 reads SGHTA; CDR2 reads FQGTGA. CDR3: CASSLLIGGLGNEQFF. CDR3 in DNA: TGTGCCAGCAGCCTGCTTATAGGGGGGCTGGGCAATGAGCAGTTCTTC.